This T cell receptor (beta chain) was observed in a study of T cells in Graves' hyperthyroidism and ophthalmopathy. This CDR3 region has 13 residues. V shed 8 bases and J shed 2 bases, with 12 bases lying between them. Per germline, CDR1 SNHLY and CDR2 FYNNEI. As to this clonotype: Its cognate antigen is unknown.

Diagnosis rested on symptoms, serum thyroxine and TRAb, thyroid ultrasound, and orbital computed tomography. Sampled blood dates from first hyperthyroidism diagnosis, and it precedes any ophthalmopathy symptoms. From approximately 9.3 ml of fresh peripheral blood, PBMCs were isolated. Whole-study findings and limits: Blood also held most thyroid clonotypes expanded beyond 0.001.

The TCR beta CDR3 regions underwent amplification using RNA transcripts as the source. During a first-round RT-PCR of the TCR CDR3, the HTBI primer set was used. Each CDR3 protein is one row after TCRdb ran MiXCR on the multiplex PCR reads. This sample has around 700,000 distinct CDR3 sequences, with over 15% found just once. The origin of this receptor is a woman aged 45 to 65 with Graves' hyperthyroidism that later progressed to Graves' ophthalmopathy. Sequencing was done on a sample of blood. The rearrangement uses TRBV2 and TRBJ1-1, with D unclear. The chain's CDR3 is CASGLESNTEAFF. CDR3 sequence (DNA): TGTGCCAGCGGCTTGGAATCCAACACTGAAGCTTTCTTT.